The 26 T cell receptor beta chains reported below all come from one sample, sequenced in a study of post-analysis software for immune sequencing data (dated by TCRdb to the mid-2010s). The library was made by PCR. Sequencer: Illumina HiSeq 2500. Unique molecular identifiers were incorporated into TCR beta cDNA libraries to reduce PCR and sequencing biases. The raw public data were reprocessed by TCRdb itself: fastp quality trimming at Q25, MiXCR clonotype calling, in-frame beta chains only. CDR3 protein sequences are deduplicated, and each keeps its most common genes and DNA. Here the sample has a few hundred thousand distinct CDR3 sequences; less than 35% occur a single time. Clones ranked in the top ten supply 13% of the sample. These receptors lack a known antigen. Overall study outcomes, separate from this receptor: Several TRBV segments, including TRBV5-6, TRBV5-1 and TRBV20-1, were significantly more frequent in patients than controls.

Sequenced: blood. These receptor sequences come from a girl aged 5-17 years with multiple sclerosis.

Points on this clonotype: A single base separates this from a much larger clone, so it may be a read error. This rearrangement joins TRBV6-5 to TRBJ1-6; D ambiguous. The CDR3 totals 13 residues. CDR1 and CDR2 (germline): MNHEY, SVGAGI. V was pared by 4 bases and J by 13 bases, with 14 bases between. The CDR3, as DNA: TGTGCCAGCAGTTCCGGGATCCCCTTTCCCCTCCACTTT. Amino acid sequence: CASSSGIPFPLHF.

The chain is built from TRBV20-1 and TRBJ1-1, with no clear D. Germline loops: CDR1 DFQATT, CDR2 SNEGSKA (reference sequence). The CDR3 has 12 amino acids. V lost 4 bases and J lost 1, with 7 bases in between. CDR3 sequence: CSAKGPNTEAFF. CDR3 nucleotides: TGCAGTGCTAAGGGTCCGAACACTGAAGCTTTCTTT.

The chain combines TRBV6-2 or TRBV6-3 with TRBJ1-2; D gene ambiguous. The V end was cut by 11 bases, the J end by 4 bases, with 11 bases between. In germline, CDR1 is MNHEY, CDR2 SVGEGT. There are 11 residues in the CDR3. DNA for the CDR3: TGTGCCGTACCAGCAAGCTATGGCTACACCTTC. Translating gives CAVPASYGYTF.

The rearrangement links TRBV7-9 to TRBJ2-1; maybe TRBD1 (6 bases). The germline V gene encodes CDR1 SEHNR and CDR2 FQNEAQ (reference sequence). CDR3 size: 15 residues. Between the trimmed V and J ends, which lost 5 bases and 3 bases, there was a span of 14 bases. The DNA for the CDR3 is TGTGCCAGCAGCGACAACAGGGCTGGCTACAATGAGCAGTTCTTC. Encoded protein: CASSDNRAGYNEQFF. Combining the CDR3 with reference TRBV7-9 and TRBJ2-1 gives the whole variable domain DTGVSQNPRHKITKRGQNVTFRCDPISEHNRLYWYRQTLGQGPEFLTYFQNEAQLEKSRLLSDRFSAERPKGSFSTLEIQRTEQGDSAMYLCASSDNRAGYNEQFFGPGTRLTVL.

This clonotype has more than one count but fewer than ten. In nucleotides, the CDR3 is TGTGCCAGCAGCCTTCTTAGTGGCTACGAGCAGTACTTC. Amino acids: CASSLLSGYEQYF. The chain has TRBV5-4 and TRBJ2-5, with D unresolved. Judging by the DNA end, TRBJ2-7 fits better; the J call may be wrong. The germline V gene has CDR1 SGHNT and CDR2 YYREEE (reference sequence). This CDR3 is 13 amino acids long.

The chain carries TRBV12-3 or TRBV12-4 and TRBJ1-5, with 9 bases fitting TRBD1. The trim removed 6 bases at V and 11 bases at J, leaving 11 bases unmatched. The CDR3 is 14 residues long. CDR3 nucleotide sequence: TGTGCCAGCAGCGGGGACAGGGCCTCGGGAGCCCAGCATTTT. This sequence encodes CASSGDRASGAQHF.

The chain uses TRBV6-6 and TRBJ2-3, with a possible D match to TRBD2 (5 bases). The CDR3 extends over 12 amino acids. In germline, CDR1 is MNHNY, CDR2 SVGAGI (reference sequence). Trimming stripped 2 bases from V and 11 bases from J, with 11 bases between. Here the CDR3 reads CASSYEGRGQYF. CDR3 DNA sequence: TGTGCCAGCAGTTACGAGGGCCGCGGGCAGTATTTT.

The chain carries TRBV5-1 and TRBJ2-6; TRBD1 agrees at 8 bases. The junction had 11 bases not matched to a gene; V was cut back by 3 bases and J by 0 bases. Germline V gene sequence: CDR1 SGHRS, CDR2 YFSETQ. The CDR3 loop spans 19 amino acids. The CDR3 nucleotides read TGCGCCAGCAGCTGGGCGACAGGGGACCCTCTCTCTGGGGCCAACGTCCTGACTTTC. Amino acid sequence: CASSWATGDPLSGANVLTF.

The chain is built from TRBV4-1 and TRBJ1-1; 9 bases line up with TRBD1. Germline CDR1 MGHRA, CDR2 YSYEKL. V was clipped by 0 bases and J by 2 bases; unmatched bases: 7. This CDR3 region has 17 residues. The CDR3 protein is CASSQESGQGLNTEAFF. CDR3 coding DNA: TGCGCCAGCAGCCAAGAATCCGGACAGGGGCTCAACACTGAAGCTTTCTTT.

The gene calls are TRBV6-2 or TRBV6-3 and TRBJ2-7; D uncertain. V lost 6 bases, J lost 3 bases, and 6 bases lay in between. In germline, CDR1 is MNHEY, CDR2 SVGEGT. This CDR3 has 11 residues. Written as DNA, the CDR3 is TGTGCCAGCAGAGGTGTCTACGAGCAGTACTTC. This gives the protein CASRGVYEQYF.

The chain has TRBV5-1 and TRBJ2-4; TRBD2 aligns across 10 bases. This CDR3 has 16 residues. The germline V gene has CDR1 SGHRS and CDR2 YFSETQ. Trimming removed 4 bases from V and 1 base from J; junction bases left unmatched: 5. CDR3 nucleotides: TGCGCCAGCAGCCACGGACTAGCGGATGCCAAAAACATTCAGTACTTC. Translation gives CASSHGLADAKNIQYF.

The chain joins TRBV28 to TRBJ2-1, with D hard to call. CDR3 length: 15 residues. Trimming took off 6 bases at V and 7 bases at J, with 19 bases between the two ends. In germline, CDR1 is MDHEN, CDR2 SYDVKM. The CDR3 sequence is CASRPPSQTGNEQFF. CDR3 DNA: TGTGCCAGCAGGCCACCTTCCCAGACTGGTAATGAGCAGTTCTTC.

The chain employs TRBV3-1 and TRBJ2-7; D possibly corresponds to TRBD2 (6 bases). Trimming pared 7 bases from V and 3 bases from J, leaving 13 bases between. Germline CDR1 LGHDT, CDR2 YNNKEL (reference sequence). CDR3 size: 13 residues. For the CDR3, the DNA is TGTGCCAGCACCCTTCTCGGGGGCTACGAGCAGTACTTC. It encodes CASTLLGGYEQYF.

The chain employs TRBV5-6 and TRBJ2-1, with 8 bases that match TRBD2. This CDR3 spans 15 amino acids. The junction had 9 bases not matched to a gene; V was cut back by 0 bases and J by 10 bases. Germline V gene sequence: CDR1 SGHDT, CDR2 YYEEEE. CDR3 residues: CASSLAGLEQQEQFF. CDR3 DNA sequence: TGTGCCAGCAGCTTGGCGGGACTAGAGCAACAGGAGCAGTTCTTC.

The chain couples TRBV5-5 to TRBJ2-1, with a weak D call TRBD2 (6 bases). There are 15 residues in the CDR3. V gave up 0 bases and J gave up 3 bases, with 10 bases separating them. CDR1 and CDR2 from the germline V gene are SGHKS and YYEKEE (reference sequence). CDR3 residues: CASSLGGIFYNEQFF. In nucleotides, the CDR3 is TGTGCCAGCAGCTTGGGCGGGATTTTCTACAATGAGCAGTTCTTC.

This clonotype showed up just a few times. V gene TRBV2 combines with J gene TRBJ2-3; weak D call: TRBD2 (7 bases). This CDR3 has 16 amino acids. Trimming left V 8 bases short and J 3 bases short, with 21 bases between. Germline lookup yields CDR1 SNHLY and CDR2 FYNNEI. The CDR3 bases are TGTGCCAGCTTGCCCCCCCGGGGGGCGCGAACAGATACGCAGTATTTT. Translated: CASLPPRGARTDTQYF.

This clonotype was seen a handful of times. The V gene is TRBV27, the J gene TRBJ2-1; 11 nucleotides match TRBD1. The CDR3 has 15 residues. V shed 2 bases and J 8 bases; nucleotides not matched to a gene: 5. Germline lookup yields CDR1 MNHEY and CDR2 SMNVEV (reference sequence). The CDR3 reads CASSLRGQGEHEQFF. In DNA, the CDR3 is TGTGCCAGCAGTTTACGGGGACAGGGGGAACATGAGCAGTTCTTC.

A few counts support this clonotype. This chain joins TRBV3-1 and TRBJ2-7, with D possibly being TRBD1 (6 bases). V was shortened by 1 base and J by 5 bases, with 12 bases between the two germline ends. This CDR3 is built from 14 residues. Germline V lookup: CDR1 LGHDT, CDR2 YNNKEL (reference sequence). CDR3 sequence reads: CASSQVTGTDEQYF. The CDR3 DNA reads TGTGCCAGCAGCCAAGTCACAGGGACGGACGAGCAGTACTTC.

J is TRBJ2-1 and V is TRBV18, with D tentatively TRBD1 or TRBD2 (6 bases each). Trimming removed 5 bases from V and 8 bases from J, with 19 bases in between. The length of the CDR3 is 15 residues. Germline V lookup: CDR1 KGHSH, CDR2 LQKENI. Here the CDR3 reads CASSSDDRRADEQFF. The DNA for the CDR3 is TGTGCCAGCTCATCCGACGACAGGAGGGCCGATGAGCAGTTCTTC.

The gene calls are TRBV5-1 and TRBJ2-7; D gene uncertain. Germline loops: CDR1 SGHRS, CDR2 YFSETQ. Between the trimmed V and J ends, which lost 0 bases and 2 bases, there was a span of 12 bases. This CDR3 is 15 amino acids long. As DNA, the CDR3 is TGCGCCAGCAGCTTGGTCCTAGGCGAAGCCTACGAGCAGTACTTC. Its translation is CASSLVLGEAYEQYF.

The chain uses TRBV24-1 and TRBJ2-4; D is possibly TRBD1 (6 bases). V was pared by 0 bases and J by 13 bases, with 18 bases between. CDR1 KGHDR and CDR2 SFDVKD come from the germline V gene. The CDR3 is 15 residues long. As DNA, the CDR3 is TGTGCCACCAGTGATTTGAAGCAGGGGCTATCCAAGCAGTACTTC. Encoded protein: CATSDLKQGLSKQYF.

The chain couples TRBV7-3 to TRBJ2-1; 8 bases fit TRBD2. This CDR3 is built from 17 residues. Germline CDR1 is SGHTA and CDR2 is FQGTGA. The V segment lost 2 bases and the J segment 2 bases; nucleotides outside the gene matches: 8. This CDR3 is CASSLRPGGGTYNEQFF. The CDR3 DNA sequence: TGTGCCAGCAGCTTACGTCCTGGCGGGGGGACCTACAATGAGCAGTTCTTC.

The chain employs TRBV28 and TRBJ2-7; possibly TRBD1 for D (6 bases). Germline V lookup: CDR1 MDHEN, CDR2 SYDVKM. The CDR3 contains 12 residues. Trimming pared 10 bases from V and 0 bases from J, leaving 10 bases between. In nucleotides, the CDR3 is TGTGCCACAGGGGCAGCCTCCTACGAGCAGTACTTC. It codes for CATGAASYEQYF.

V and J are TRBV7-2 and TRBJ2-6; 8 bases agree with TRBD1. The CDR3 length is 17 residues. V lost 4 bases, J lost 0 bases, and 5 bases stayed unmatched. Germline V gene data show CDR1 as SGHTA and CDR2 as FQGNSA. The CDR3 nucleotides are TGTGCCAGCAGCTACAGGGGGAAAGGCTCTGGGGCCAACGTCCTGACTTTC. As protein: CASSYRGKGSGANVLTF. Using reference TRBV7-2 and TRBJ2-6 for the parts outside the CDR3, the full variable domain is GAGVSQSPSNKVTEKGKDVELRCDPISGHTALYWYRQSLGQGLEFLIYFQGNSAPDKSGLPSDRFSAERTGGSVSTLTIQRTQQEDSAVYLCASSYRGKGSGANVLTFGAGSRLTVL.

V and J are TRBV5-1 and TRBJ1-1; D unclear. V lost 8 bases and J lost 3, with 17 bases in between. The CDR3 extends over 14 amino acids. Germline-derived CDR1 and CDR2 are SGHRS and YFSETQ. The CDR3 bases are TGCGCCAGTGGAGAAGCGCAGCCGGACACTGAAGCTTTCTTT. Translated, it gives CASGEAQPDTEAFF.

The rearrangement links TRBV7-3 to TRBJ1-5; 10 nucleotides align to TRBD1. This CDR3 is built from 15 residues. Per germline, CDR1 SGHTA and CDR2 FQGTGA. With 3 bases clipped from V and 7 bases from J, the junction kept 6 bases outside the gene matches. CDR3 in amino acids: CASSLDGTGAQPQHF. The CDR3, as DNA: TGTGCCAGCAGCTTGGACGGGACAGGGGCGCAGCCCCAGCATTTT.